This is a list of T cell receptor beta chains from one sample in a study of OX40 agonist ivuxolimab in advanced cancers. Clones were sequenced by immunoSEQ multiplex PCR, and TCRdb holds only the in-frame ones, with some missing. Among 18,000 or so clones, roughly four fifths were seen once, and the ten largest hold over 10%. Specimen: CD4+ or CD8+ T cells sorted from blood, collected in a trial of the OX40 agonist ivuxolimab. The receptor source for this set is an adult with an advanced solid tumor such as melanoma, head and neck, liver or kidney cancer. The CDR3 runs from the conserved cysteine through the conserved F or W. The D gene is left open where the match is weak.

v_gene	d_gene	j_gene	CDR3aa	CDR3nt
TRBV10-2	TRBD1	TRBJ2-3	CASSAQGARFLHTDTQYF	TGCGCCAGCAGTGCCCAGGGGGCACGGTTTTTGCACACAGATACGCAGTATTTT
TRBV6-6	.	TRBJ1-4	CASRDRGATNEKLFF	TGTGCCAGCAGAGACAGAGGTGCAACTAATGAAAAACTGTTTTTT
TRBV5-1	TRBD2	TRBJ2-5	CASSLARGEETQYF	TGCGCCAGCAGCTTGGCCCGGGGGGAAGAGACCCAGTACTTC
TRBV15	.	TRBJ1-1	CATSSVFTEAFF	TGTGCCACCAGCAGCGTATTCACTGAAGCTTTCTTT
TRBV2	.	TRBJ1-2	CASSEDSPFYGYTF	TGTGCCAGCAGTGAGGACAGCCCCTTCTATGGCTACACCTTC
TRBV2	.	TRBJ2-7	CASSRNEGGYEQYF	TGTGCCAGCAGTCGGAATGAAGGGGGCTACGAGCAGTACTTC
TRBV27	TRBD1	TRBJ2-1	CASTLPNDRVTYNEQFF	TGTGCCAGCACTCTACCGAATGACAGGGTCACCTACAATGAGCAGTTCTTC
TRBV30	.	TRBJ2-3	CAWNPGVTDTQYF	TGTGCCTGGAATCCGGGAGTAACAGATACGCAGTATTTT
TRBV7-2	.	TRBJ1-4	CASSSRTDEKLFF	TGTGCCAGCAGCTCCCGGACGGATGAAAAACTGTTTTTT
TRBV7-2	TRBD1	TRBJ1-2	CASSSGQGRFTF	TGTGCCAGCAGCTCCGGACAGGGGCGGTTTACCTTC
TRBV11-2	TRBD2	TRBJ2-1	CASSLTSGTNEQFF	TGTGCCAGCAGCTTAACTAGCGGGACCAATGAGCAGTTCTTC
TRBV7-8	.	TRBJ2-7	CASSFPGQKLTYEQYF	TGTGCCAGCAGCTTCCCTGGACAGAAACTAACCTACGAGCAGTACTTC